This T cell receptor beta chain was retrieved from a study of T cell responses to AZD1222 COVID-19 vaccine. A single count supports this clone. The CDR3 covers 15 residues. The germline CDR1 and CDR2 sequences are SGHAT and FQDESV (reference sequence). V lost 2 bases, J lost 3 bases, and 14 bases lay in between. Assay used: immunoSEQ multiplex PCR; TCRdb lists only in-frame clones, some missing. The sample consists of about 130,000 clones, roughly 93% of them appearing once. This TCR was recovered from an adult who received the AZD1222 COVID-19 vaccine. This chain connects TRBV11-1 to TRBJ2-7; weak D call: TRBD2 (6 bases). The sequenced sample was peripheral blood, obtained 28 days after the second AZD1222 dose. For the CDR3, the DNA is TGTGCCAGCAGCTTATCTTCGGGAGTAGGCTACGAGCAGTACTTC. The encoded protein is CASSLSSGVGYEQYF.